One and the same sample provided the 20 T cell receptor beta chains below, sequenced in a study of Graves' ophthalmopathy and Graves' hyperthyroidism. Researchers took RNA transcripts and amplified TCR beta CDR3 regions from them. The library came from an HTBI-primed first-round RT-PCR and a second-round multiplex PCR. TCRdb recomputed calls from the multiplex PCR reads with MiXCR, one row per CDR3 protein. The repertoire holds hundreds of thousands of distinct CDR3 sequences, with under 25% as singletons. Sequencing used peripheral blood. The receptor set was obtained from a woman aged 18-29 years with stable Graves' hyperthyroidism.

This clonotype was observed a handful of times. The chain uses TRBV29-1 and TRBJ1-5; the D is unclear. CDR3 length: 13 amino acids. The V end was cut by 6 bases, the J end by 3 bases, with 12 bases between. The germline gives CDR1 SQVTM, CDR2 ANQGSEA. CDR3 DNA: TGCAGCGTCCAAAAGGGTTACAATCAGCCCCAGCATTTT. Amino acid sequence: CSVQKGYNQPQHF.

The rearrangement uses TRBV12-3 or TRBV12-4 and TRBJ1-5, with TRBD1 identical over 10 bases. The CDR3 is 16 residues long. With V trimmed by 8 bases and J by 3 bases, 10 bases remained unmatched. CDR3 in amino acids: CASPTGGQGFNQPQHF. The CDR3 DNA follows: TGTGCCAGCCCTACAGGGGGACAGGGGTTCAATCAGCCCCAGCATTTT.

This clonotype came up many times. The CDR3 DNA sequence: TGCGCCAGCAGCTTGTACGGGACGGAGACCCAGTACTTC. Protein product: CASSLYGTETQYF. V gene TRBV5-1 combines with J gene TRBJ2-5; either TRBD1 or TRBD2 may supply D (5 bases each). In germline, CDR1 is SGHRS, CDR2 YFSETQ. V dropped 1 base and J dropped 5 bases, with 9 bases sitting between them. CDR3 length: 13 amino acids. Variable domain in full (rest from reference TRBV5-1 and TRBJ2-5): KAGVTQTPRYLIKTRGQQVTLSCSPISGHRSVSWYQQTPGQGLQFLFEYFSETQRNKGNFPGRFSGRQFSNSRSEMNVSTLELGDSALYLCASSLYGTETQYFGPGTRLLVL.

The chain couples TRBV6-4 to TRBJ2-7; possibly TRBD1 for D (5 bases). Germline-derived CDR1 and CDR2 are MRHNA and SNTAGT. V lost 11 bases and J lost 0, with 14 bases in between. The CDR3 sequence is 13 residues long. The DNA of the CDR3 is TGTGCCGCCTCGGACAACAACTCCTACGAGCAGTACTTC. Its protein product is CAASDNNSYEQYF.

This clonotype occurred many times. The V gene is TRBV6-4, the J gene TRBJ1-2; D not resolved. Per the germline V gene, CDR1 is MRHNA and CDR2 is SNTAGT. The V end lost 5 bases, the J end lost 0 bases, and 22 bases lay between the germline ends. The CDR3 spans 18 residues. The CDR3, as DNA: TGTGCCAGCAGTACACAGTCCCCTGGACCGCGAGCTAACTATGGCTACACCTTC. It specifies CASSTQSPGPRANYGYTF.

The J gene is TRBJ1-1, the V gene TRBV12-5; 7 bases fit TRBD1. This CDR3 region has 15 residues. Losses at the gene ends were 6 bases for V and 3 bases for J; bases not matched to a gene: 10. The germline CDR1 and CDR2 sequences are LGHNT and FRNRAP. CDR3 in DNA: TGTGCTAGTGGAACCCGACAGGGTAAGGACACTGAAGCTTTCTTT. Translating gives CASGTRQGKDTEAFF.

This clonotype was counted at least ten times. CDR3 DNA: TGTGCCAGCACTCCCGGGACTAGCCATCGGGACGAGCAGTACTTC. Translating gives CASTPGTSHRDEQYF. The chain joins TRBV6-2 or TRBV6-3 to TRBJ2-7; 9 bases align to TRBD2. CDR3 length equals 15 residues. Germline CDR1 and CDR2: MNHEY and SVGEGT. V lost 7 bases, J lost 5 bases, and 12 bases stayed unmatched.

The sample holds many counts of this clonotype. This chain joins TRBV12-3 or TRBV12-4 and TRBJ1-3; no clear D. V lost 7 bases and J lost 1, with 11 bases in between. The CDR3 runs to 14 residues. CDR3 nucleotides: TGTGCCAGCAAACCTCCCGGTTCTGGAAACACCATATATTTT. Encoded protein: CASKPPGSGNTIYF.

In this sample, this clonotype turned up once. The rearrangement links TRBV6-5 to TRBJ2-5; 9 bases line up with TRBD1. V lost 5 bases and J lost 4; bases outside the gene matches: 14. Germline CDR1 reads MNHEY; CDR2 reads SVGAGI. The CDR3 contains 17 residues. The CDR3 sequence is CASSHLLGTGIRETQYF. In DNA, the CDR3 is TGTGCCAGCAGTCACCTACTCGGGACAGGGATTCGAGAGACCCAGTACTTC.

This clonotype was detected many times. The chain joins TRBV7-6 to TRBJ2-7; D is uncertain. The CDR3 totals 13 residues. Deletions cut 4 bases from V and 3 bases from J, with 10 bases between. Germline V CDR1 and CDR2: SGHVS, FNYEAQ. CDR3 protein: CASSSLIDYEQYF. The CDR3 nucleotides read TGTGCCAGCAGCTCCCTAATAGACTACGAGCAGTACTTC.

There are many counts of this clonotype. The CDR3 is CASRGTVSSYEQYF. CDR3 sequence (DNA): TGCGCCAGCAGGGGGACGGTGAGCTCCTACGAGCAGTACTTC. The V gene is TRBV5-1, the J gene TRBJ2-7; D may correspond to TRBD1 or TRBD2 (5 bases each). The CDR3 spans 14 residues. Germline V gives CDR1 SGHRS, CDR2 YFSETQ. Trimming shortened V by 5 bases and J by 0 bases, and 12 bases separated the two germline ends.

This clonotype was seen more than once but under ten times. A read error may explain this, as a much larger clone is one base away. This chain joins TRBV12-3 or TRBV12-4 and TRBJ1-6; D not resolved. The CDR3 spans 12 residues. Trimming removed 5 bases from V and 13 bases from J, with 12 bases in between. The DNA of the CDR3 is TGTGCCAGCAGTCCCTACAATGGGCCCCTCCACTTT. Translation: CASSPYNGPLHF.

This clonotype was seen ten or more times. V and J are TRBV12-3 or TRBV12-4 and TRBJ2-4; D unclear. CDR3 length: 14 amino acids. The V end lost 2 bases, the J end lost 0 bases, and 5 bases lay between the germline ends. The CDR3 reads CASSLTVAKNIQYF. DNA of the CDR3: TGTGCCAGCAGTTTAACGGTAGCCAAAAACATTCAGTACTTC.

This clonotype was recorded many times. This rearrangement joins TRBV6-5 to TRBJ2-5; D may be TRBD1 (6 bases). The germline V gene has CDR1 MNHEY and CDR2 SVGAGI. CDR3 size: 14 residues. Trimming pared 2 bases from V and 1 base from J, leaving 8 bases between. CDR3 coding DNA: TGTGCCAGCAGTTACGGACAGCTCCAAGAGACCCAGTACTTC. Protein: CASSYGQLQETQYF.

The chain is built from TRBV2 and TRBJ1-2; D uncertain. The CDR3 has 11 residues. Per the germline V gene, CDR1 is SNHLY and CDR2 is FYNNEI. V was clipped by 2 bases and J by 6 bases, with 4 bases between them. DNA for the CDR3: TGTGCCAGCAGTGAAATGGATGGCTACACCTTC. Translating gives CASSEMDGYTF.

J is TRBJ2-7 and V is TRBV20-1; D might be TRBD1 or TRBD2, each matching 5 bases. V lost 6 bases and J 0 bases, leaving 15 bases between the germline ends. CDR1 is DFQATT and CDR2 is SNEGSKA in the germline V gene (reference sequence). This CDR3 is 14 amino acids long. CDR3 loop: CSAPRRDASYEQYF. The CDR3, as DNA: TGCAGTGCCCCGCGCAGGGACGCCTCCTACGAGCAGTACTTC.

This clonotype was seen at least ten times. V gene TRBV24-1 combines with J gene TRBJ1-2; D gene ambiguous. CDR3 size: 12 residues. V was pared by 1 base and J by 7 bases, with 6 bases between. CDR1 and CDR2 from the germline V gene are KGHDR and SFDVKD. The CDR3 reads CATSDFDRGYTF. CDR3 sequence (DNA): TGTGCCACCAGTGATTTTGATCGTGGCTACACCTTC.

Ten or more counts support this clonotype. V is TRBV20-1 and J is TRBJ2-7, with TRBD1 matching 9 bases. J was trimmed by 6 bases and V by 5 bases; bases with no gene match: 8. CDR1 is DFQATT, CDR2 SNEGSKA, per germline (reference sequence). The CDR3 is 13 amino acids. The CDR3 here is CSAHRGRNREQYF. The CDR3 DNA follows: TGCAGTGCTCACAGGGGGCGAAATCGCGAGCAGTACTTC.

This clonotype was seen ten or more times. This sequence joins TRBV30 and TRBJ2-7; D call uncertain. CDR3 length equals 13 residues. Germline values: CDR1 GTSNPN, CDR2 SVGIG (reference sequence). The V end lost 0 bases, the J end lost 8 bases, and 14 bases lay between the germline ends. The CDR3 is CAWSVVKDGKQYF. As DNA, the CDR3 is TGTGCCTGGAGTGTAGTAAAGGACGGAAAGCAGTACTTC.

This clonotype was recorded at least ten times. This chain uses TRBV25-1 with TRBJ1-5; a possible D gene is TRBD1 (6 bases). With 1 base removed from V and 7 bases from J, the gap between germline ends came to 17 bases. The CDR3 sequence is 16 residues long. Germline V gene lookup returns CDR1 MGHDK and CDR2 SYGVNS. CDR3: CASSESGEGRGQPQHF. DNA for the CDR3: TGTGCCAGCAGTGAATCAGGGGAAGGACGGGGCCAGCCCCAGCATTTT.